The TCR beta chain under discussion was sequenced for a study of early T cells in non-severe SARS-CoV-2 infection. TCRdb used MiXCR to reprocess the 5' RACE reads, holding one entry per CDR3 protein. The table has some 34,000 distinct CDR3 sequences, around 7% seen once. Trimming cost V 1 base and J 6 bases, with 11 bases left between them. CDR3 length: 13 residues. Per the germline V gene, CDR1 is DFQATT and CDR2 is SNEGSKA (reference sequence). Many counts were recorded for this clonotype. Sequencing was performed on whole blood, taken at baseline. The V call is TRBV20-1, the J call TRBJ2-3; no firm D call. The source of this sequence is an adult who was a healthcare worker with PCR-confirmed SARS-CoV-2 infection or an uninfected control (not recorded which). The CDR3, as DNA: TGCAGTGCTAGAGGCGTTAATAGGGATACGCAGTATTTT. Its translation: CSARGVNRDTQYF.